This T cell receptor (beta chain) was sequenced for a study of response to subunit inactivated influenza vaccine (dated by TCRdb to the late 2010s). A note on the overall study: Deep quantitative T cell receptor repertoire profiling was used in the study to track responses to a trivalent subunit inactivated influenza vaccine.

From the germline V gene, CDR1 is LGHNA and CDR2 is YSLEER. V sheds 2 bases and J sheds 0 bases, leaving 10 bases between their ends. The CDR3 holds 16 amino acids from the cysteine to the phenylalanine. The entry retains the CDR3 DNA only, 48 bases that are in frame from base 1. Beyond this particular receptor, the publication reports: The authors suggested that each seasonal influenza vaccination may recruit only a limited number of new T cells.

The library was made by RT-PCR. The sequencer listed for this sample is Illumina HiSeq 2500. In TCRdb, the public reads were trimmed at Q25 with fastp and aligned with MiXCR, with productive beta chains retained. All rows with the same CDR3 protein become a single entry with the most common DNA and genes. The sample records 300,000 to 350,000 distinct CDR3 sequences, 21% of which are singletons. The ten largest account for roughly 10% of the sample. This clonotype was picked up many times. It lacks a known antigen. Base qualities are not recorded, but no much larger clone differs from it by a single base.

The rearrangement joined TRBV4-3 to TRBJ1-4, with the D segment identity uncertain. This receptor was taken from a man aged 50 to 69 who received an inactivated influenza vaccine. Donor details come from another sample of the same person, matched by shared clones. The sequenced sample was PBMCs from blood, obtained less than 22 months after vaccination. The DNA sequence is as follows: TGCGCCAGCAGCCAACTTGAGGGAGCAACTAATGAAAAACTGTTTTTT. It translates to CASSQLEGATNEKLFF.